The next 24 T cell receptor beta chains were all read from a single sample in a study of T-cell memory formation after mild COVID-19. TCRdb ran MiXCR on the 5' RACE reads and lists one entry per CDR3 protein. Found here are 550,000 to 600,000 distinct CDR3 sequences, 17% of them singletons; the top ten hold around 7.8%. Material: PBMCs or a T cell subset sorted from them (not recorded which). Receptors originate from an adult woman who had mild COVID-19 (a few samples of this study predate the infection). Cell type and time point are not known.

V usage is TRBV29-1 and J usage is TRBJ2-1; 14 nucleotides line up with TRBD2. The J segment lost 8 bases and the V segment lost 6 bases, leaving 12 bases of the junction unmatched. The CDR3 contains 16 residues. Germline V gene lookup returns CDR1 SQVTM and CDR2 ANQGSEA. This CDR3 reads CSVGLAGAAGWDEQFF. The DNA of the CDR3 is TGCAGCGTGGGACTAGCGGGAGCGGCCGGATGGGATGAGCAGTTCTTC.

The chain combines TRBV6-5 with TRBJ1-2; 9 bases line up with TRBD1. Looked up from germline, CDR1 is MNHEY and CDR2 is SVGAGI. V dropped 4 bases and J dropped 6; count of bases not matched to a gene: 6. CDR3 size: 14 residues. In DNA, the CDR3 is TGTGCCAGCAGTTCCGTACAGGGGGCAGATGGCTACACCTTC. Translated, it gives CASSSVQGADGYTF.

This clonotype was seen more than once but under ten times. The chain carries TRBV15 and TRBJ2-3; TRBD2 agrees at 8 bases. V shed 8 bases and J 0 bases; nucleotides not matched to a gene: 4. The CDR3 covers 14 residues. The V gene's germline CDR1 is LNHNV and CDR2 YYDKDF (reference sequence). The CDR3 region is CATSLADSTDTQYF. In nucleotides, the CDR3 is TGTGCCACCTCACTAGCGGACAGCACAGATACGCAGTATTTT.

The sample holds a few counts of this clonotype. The rearrangement uses TRBV7-2 and TRBJ2-5, with D maybe TRBD2 (5 bases). The CDR3 has 14 residues. Trimming removed 5 bases from V and 2 bases from J, with 12 bases in between. Germline V CDR1 and CDR2: SGHTA, FQGNSA. The CDR3 DNA reads as TGTGCCAGCAGCCCGCGGGCCTTTCAAGAGACCCAGTACTTC. Residues: CASSPRAFQETQYF.

The rearrangement uses TRBV24-1 and TRBJ2-5, with a weak D call TRBD1 (6 bases). Per germline, CDR1 KGHDR and CDR2 SFDVKD. The V end was cut by 4 bases, the J end by 3 bases, with 11 bases between. CDR3 length: 14 residues. The CDR3 is CATSDIRGKETQYF. As DNA, the CDR3 is TGTGCCACCAGTGACATCAGGGGAAAAGAGACCCAGTACTTC.

This rearrangement joins TRBV7-8 to TRBJ1-1; a possible D gene is TRBD1 (6 bases). CDR3 size: 17 residues. The V and J ends lost 4 bases and 5 bases respectively, with 23 bases between them. The germline V gene has CDR1 SGHVS and CDR2 FQNEAQ. CDR3 DNA sequence: TGTGCCAGCAGCTATGAGAGTCGTGGGGGGCCGAAGACTGAAGCTTTCTTT. This encodes CASSYESRGGPKTEAFF.

This clonotype was observed a handful of times. The chain uses TRBV29-1 and TRBJ2-7; weak D call: TRBD2 (5 bases). The CDR3 is 14 residues long. V was shortened by 3 bases and J by 0 bases, with 12 bases between the two germline ends. Per germline, CDR1 SQVTM and CDR2 ANQGSEA. CDR3 sequence (DNA): TGCAGCGTTGAGATCGGGGTAAGCTCCTACGAGCAGTACTTC. Amino acids: CSVEIGVSSYEQYF.

The genes are TRBV7-3 and TRBJ2-5; the D gene could be TRBD1 or TRBD2 (5 bases each). Trimming shortened V by 1 base and J by 4 bases, and 10 bases separated the two germline ends. The germline V gene has CDR1 SGHTA and CDR2 FQGTGA. This CDR3 comprises 14 residues. The CDR3 loop reads CASSLIGGRETQYF. In DNA, the CDR3 is TGTGCCAGCAGCTTAATTGGGGGTCGAGAGACCCAGTACTTC.

The chain employs TRBV30 and TRBJ1-1; weak D call: TRBD1 (5 bases). The CDR3 is made up of 15 amino acids. Looked up from germline, CDR1 is GTSNPN and CDR2 is SVGIG (reference sequence). The ends were cut back, 5 bases at V and 4 bases at J, with 20 bases in the middle. The CDR3 protein is CAWGEGLRASTEAFF. The CDR3 DNA is TGTGCCTGGGGTGAGGGGCTTCGGGCCTCCACTGAAGCTTTCTTT.

Many counts were recorded for this clonotype. DNA for the CDR3: TGTGCCAGCTCACCTGCGGACGGGCCAAGCTACGAGCAGTACTTC. This sequence encodes CASSPADGPSYEQYF. The V call is TRBV18, the J call TRBJ2-7; no definite D call. With 3 bases removed from V and 3 bases from J, the gap between germline ends came to 15 bases. This CDR3 spans 15 amino acids. Germline CDR1 KGHSH, CDR2 LQKENI.

The chain carries TRBV6-2 or TRBV6-3 and TRBJ1-5; D is undetermined. Germline V gene data show CDR1 as MNHEY and CDR2 as SVGEGT. Trimming left V 4 bases short and J 1 base short, with 14 bases between. The CDR3 contains 16 residues. The CDR3 here is CASSSSDSPSNQPQHF. The CDR3 DNA sequence: TGTGCCAGCAGTTCCTCGGACTCTCCCAGCAATCAGCCCCAGCATTTT.

The gene calls are TRBV5-1 and TRBJ2-1; perhaps TRBD2 as D (5 bases). Germline V lookup: CDR1 SGHRS, CDR2 YFSETQ. Between the trimmed V and J ends, which lost 7 bases and 2 bases, there was a span of 13 bases. The CDR3 is made up of 14 amino acids. DNA for the CDR3: TGCGCCAGCTACCTTAGCGACCCCTACAATGAGCAGTTCTTC. Translating gives CASYLSDPYNEQFF.

This chain joins TRBV25-1 and TRBJ1-1; D is uncertain. The CDR3 totals 15 residues. V was trimmed by 6 bases and J by 3 bases, leaving 17 bases between them. The V gene's germline CDR1 is MGHDK and CDR2 SYGVNS. The CDR3 DNA sequence: TGTGCCAGCAGGAGCCGGCGGGCGAGGGACACTGAAGCTTTCTTT. This translates into CASRSRRARDTEAFF. The complete variable domain, with remaining parts taken from reference TRBV25-1 and TRBJ1-1, reads EADIYQTPRYLVIGTGKKITLECSQTMGHDKMYWYQQDPGMELHLIHYSYGVNSTEKGDLSSESTVSRIRTEHFPLTLESARPSHTSQYLCASRSRRARDTEAFFGQGTRLTVV.

This clonotype has a handful of counts. V is TRBV5-1 and J is TRBJ2-2; 12 bases fit TRBD2. This CDR3 is built from 16 residues. Trimming removed 4 bases from V and 2 bases from J; junction bases left unmatched: 3. Germline V gene data show CDR1 as SGHRS and CDR2 as YFSETQ. CDR3 amino acids: CASSPTSGGNTGELFF. The CDR3 nucleotides are TGCGCCAGCAGCCCGACTAGCGGGGGAAACACCGGGGAGCTGTTTTTT.

This clonotype has only a few counts. The V gene is TRBV5-4, the J gene TRBJ1-1; D might be TRBD1 (6 bases). The ends were cut back, 1 base at V and 0 bases at J, with 13 bases in the middle. The CDR3 sequence is 16 residues long. Germline V CDR1 and CDR2: SGHNT, YYREEE (reference sequence). Here the CDR3 reads CASSLSWGTLNTEAFF. In nucleotides, the CDR3 is TGTGCCAGCAGCTTGAGCTGGGGGACATTGAACACTGAAGCTTTCTTT.

This clonotype has more than one count but fewer than ten. This sequence joins TRBV6-1 and TRBJ1-1; D remains ambiguous. The V end was cut by 10 bases, the J end by 5 bases, with 11 bases between. Germline assignment: CDR1 MNHNS and CDR2 SASEGT. CDR3 length equals 11 residues. The CDR3 DNA reads TGTGCCACTTTCCTCGGAACTGAAGCTTTCTTT. This sequence encodes CATFLGTEAFF.

Only a few counts were recorded for this clonotype. CDR3 sequence reads: CSASSQRGGNEQFF. Written as DNA, the CDR3 is TGCAGTGCTAGTAGCCAGCGGGGGGGCAATGAGCAGTTCTTC. V gene TRBV20-1 combines with J gene TRBJ2-1, with TRBD2 identical over 10 bases. Germline CDR1 reads DFQATT; CDR2 reads SNEGSKA (reference sequence). This CDR3 spans 14 amino acids. Germline trimming cut 3 bases from V and 6 bases from J; bases unmatched to any gene: 5.

Comment on this clonotype: The DNA is left out, because the CDR3 cannot be placed on it with certainty; the CDR3 is given as TCRdb lists it. The V and J genes are TRBV12-3 or TRBV12-4 and TRBJ1-5. The CDR3 is 15 residues long, counting both termini. The CDR3 sequence is CASSSSKSYHQPQHF.

This chain joins TRBV9 and TRBJ2-1; D may be TRBD2 (6 bases). V was clipped by 4 bases and J by 4 bases, with 12 bases between them. Germline loops: CDR1 SGDLS, CDR2 YYNGEE. The CDR3 contains 14 residues. CDR3 in amino acids: CASSPGDSYNEQFF. CDR3 nucleotide sequence: TGTGCCAGCAGCCCTGGGGACTCGTACAATGAGCAGTTCTTC.

This clonotype was detected a few times. V usage is TRBV6-5 and J usage is TRBJ2-1; 7 nucleotides align to TRBD2. The CDR3 is made up of 16 amino acids. J lost 8 bases, V lost 1 base, and 11 bases had no gene match. The germline V gene encodes CDR1 MNHEY and CDR2 SVGAGI. As DNA, the CDR3 is TGTGCCAGCAGTTACTTGGGGGGGGGTAGGAGCGATGAGCAGTTCTTC. It yields the protein CASSYLGGGRSDEQFF.

This clonotype was seen at least ten times. The chain joins TRBV7-6 to TRBJ1-5; possible D gene TRBD1, 6 bases. Trimming cost V 1 base and J 2 bases, with 9 bases left between them. The CDR3 has 15 residues. Germline V gene sequence: CDR1 SGHVS, CDR2 FNYEAQ. The CDR3 DNA follows: TGTGCCAGCAGCTTAGAGGGGGATGGCAATCAGCCCCAGCATTTT. Translating it yields CASSLEGDGNQPQHF. The full variable domain, its missing parts supplied by reference TRBV7-6 and TRBJ1-5, is GAGVSQSPRYKVTKRGQDVALRCDPISGHVSLYWYRQALGQGPEFLTYFNYEAQQDKSGLPNDRFSAERPEGSISTLTIQRTEQRDSAMYRCASSLEGDGNQPQHFGDGTRLSIL.

This clonotype was picked up many times. The V call is TRBV9, the J call TRBJ2-7, with D perhaps matching TRBD1 or TRBD2 (5 bases each). The CDR3 sequence is 15 residues long. V lost 5 bases and J lost 6, with 21 bases in between. CDR1 SGDLS and CDR2 YYNGEE come from the germline V gene. The CDR3 DNA is TGTGCCAGCAGTCCGACCGGGACGCATGCTTCCGAGCAGTACTTC. Protein product: CASSPTGTHASEQYF.

This sequence joins TRBV7-9 and TRBJ2-7; maybe TRBD2 (6 bases). Trimming left V 5 bases short and J 3 bases short, with 17 bases between. Germline CDR1 reads SEHNR; CDR2 reads FQNEAQ (reference sequence). The CDR3 is made up of 15 amino acids. CDR3 bases: TGTGCCAGCAGCGCGCTCCGGGACGGGGGCTACGAGCAGTACTTC. Translating it yields CASSALRDGGYEQYF.

The V and J genes are TRBV24-1 and TRBJ2-3; D gene ambiguous. The V and J ends lost 0 bases and 6 bases respectively, with 9 bases between them. The CDR3 runs to 14 residues. The germline V gene has CDR1 KGHDR and CDR2 SFDVKD. CDR3 residues: CATSDLQGMDTQYF. Here the CDR3 DNA reads TGTGCCACCAGTGATTTGCAAGGTATGGATACGCAGTATTTT.